What follows are 32 T cell receptor beta chains derived from one specimen sequenced in a study of T-cell reconstitution after alpha-beta-depleted transplantation in children. Unique molecular identifiers featured in how the TCRbeta library was prepared. TCRdb redid the calling of the PCR reads with MiXCR, one entry per CDR3 protein. Seen here are approximately 170,000 distinct CDR3 sequences, more than 9.5% observed once, and the top ten hold less than 15%. The starting material was PBMCs, obtained before TCRalphabeta/CD19-depleted stem cell transplant. The receptors here all came from a boy aged 2 to 10 with acute myeloid leukemia, due to receive a stem cell transplant.

This clonotype was found many times. The chain carries TRBV18 and TRBJ2-7, with 9 bases that match TRBD1. This CDR3 contains 15 residues. Germline-derived CDR1 and CDR2 are KGHSH and LQKENI. V was clipped by 5 bases and J by 2 bases; unmatched bases: 7. The CDR3 nucleotides are TGTGCCAGCTCAATGCAACAGGGGGCTCCCTACGAGCAGTACGTC. Its protein is CASSMQQGAPYEQYV.

The table lists this clonotype with many counts. V and J are TRBV5-6 and TRBJ2-3; possibly TRBD2 for D (6 bases). Germline V gene data show CDR1 as SGHDT and CDR2 as YYEEEE. V lost 4 bases and J lost 0, with 15 bases in between. The CDR3 runs to 16 residues. CDR3 coding DNA: TGTGCCAGCAGCCTCGGCGGGGCCTCTAGCACAGATACGCAGTATTTT. It codes for CASSLGGASSTDTQYF. Full variable domain (remainder filled in from reference TRBV5-6 and TRBJ2-3): DAGVTQSPTHLIKTRGQQVTLRCSPKSGHDTVSWYQQALGQGPQFIFQYYEEEERQRGNFPDRFSGHQFPNYSSELNVNALLLGDSALYLCASSLGGASSTDTQYFGPGTRLTVL.

This clonotype came up many times. The V and J genes are TRBV11-2 and TRBJ2-1; TRBD2 is a possible D gene (5 bases). Deletions cut 0 bases from V and 9 bases from J, with 12 bases between. CDR1 and CDR2 (germline): SGHAT, FQNNGV. This CDR3 region has 14 residues. CDR3 DNA sequence: TGTGCCAGCAGCTTAGATCATCTAGCCGTTGAGCAGTTCTTC. Translated: CASSLDHLAVEQFF.

This clonotype was recorded many times. The rearrangement uses TRBV20-1 and TRBJ2-1; 8 nucleotides match TRBD1. The junction had 9 bases not matched to a gene; V was cut back by 7 bases and J by 7 bases. This CDR3 comprises 13 residues. The V gene's germline CDR1 is DFQATT and CDR2 SNEGSKA (reference sequence). As DNA, the CDR3 is TGCAGTGAGGGCAGGGGGCAGCATAATGAGCAGTTCTTC. This sequence encodes CSEGRGQHNEQFF.

This clonotype was seen many times. The CDR3 DNA sequence: TGTGCCAGCAGCCCGACAGGATCACCCCTCCACTTT. It translates to CASSPTGSPLHF. This sequence joins TRBV5-5 and TRBJ1-6; possible D gene TRBD1, 6 bases. The CDR3 has 12 residues. Germline V gene sequence: CDR1 SGHKS, CDR2 YYEKEE (reference sequence). Trimming shortened V by 4 bases and J by 10 bases, and 9 bases separated the two germline ends. Supplemented by reference TRBV5-5 and TRBJ1-6, the full variable domain reads DAGVTQSPTHLIKTRGQQVTLRCSPISGHKSVSWYQQVLGQGPQFIFQYYEKEERGRGNFPDRFSARQFPNYSSELNVNALLLGDSALYLCASSPTGSPLHFGNGTRLTVT.

The sample holds many counts of this clonotype. V is TRBV20-1 and J is TRBJ2-7, with no clear D. The V end was cut by 3 bases, the J end by 6 bases, with 12 bases between. The length of the CDR3 is 12 residues. Germline lookup yields CDR1 DFQATT and CDR2 SNEGSKA (reference sequence). The CDR3 here is CSASGLEVEQYF. In DNA, the CDR3 is TGCAGTGCTAGCGGCTTAGAGGTCGAGCAGTACTTC.

This clonotype has a count of ten or more. The V and J genes are TRBV11-1 and TRBJ2-1, with TRBD2 as a possible D gene (7 bases). The V end was cut by 5 bases, the J end by 3 bases, with 23 bases between. Germline values: CDR1 SGHAT, CDR2 FQDESV (reference sequence). There are 18 residues in the CDR3. CDR3 in amino acids: CASSHLGGLPDGYNEQFF. CDR3 coding DNA: TGTGCCAGCAGCCACCTAGGGGGACTACCTGACGGCTACAATGAGCAGTTCTTC.

The chain recombines TRBV20-1 with TRBJ2-7, with 12 bases matching TRBD1. J lost 10 bases, V lost 0 bases, and 10 bases had no gene match. The V gene's germline CDR1 is DFQATT and CDR2 SNEGSKA (reference sequence). The CDR3 has 15 residues. The CDR3 sequence: CSAREVTGTGGQQYF. In nucleotides, the CDR3 is TGCAGTGCTAGAGAGGTAACCGGGACAGGGGGCCAACAGTACTTC.

This clonotype was counted ten times or more. The rearrangement uses TRBV4-1 and TRBJ2-1; 9 nucleotides align to TRBD2. The V gene end was trimmed by 3 bases and the J gene end by 0 bases; junction bases not matched to a gene: 3. The germline CDR1 and CDR2 sequences are MGHRA and YSYEKL. This CDR3 region has 16 residues. CDR3 DNA: TGCGCCAGCAGCCAGTATAGCGGGAGCTCCTACAATGAGCAGTTCTTC. Translation: CASSQYSGSSYNEQFF.

This clonotype was found many times. This chain links TRBV20-1 with TRBJ2-1; perhaps D is TRBD1 or TRBD2 (5 bases each). The CDR3 has 16 residues. Germline V CDR1 and CDR2: DFQATT, SNEGSKA (reference sequence). The germline V and J ends were trimmed by 1 base and 2 bases, with 15 bases remaining between them. CDR3: CSARGPGTRAYNEQFF. DNA for the CDR3: TGCAGTGCTAGAGGTCCCGGGACCAGAGCCTACAATGAGCAGTTCTTC.

The chain links TRBV12-3 or TRBV12-4 to TRBJ1-2; D is unresolved. The CDR3 loop spans 14 amino acids. V lost 3 bases to trimming and J lost 0 bases, with 8 bases between them. The CDR3 coding sequence is TGTGCCAGCAGTTTGCGGAGAGCTAACTATGGCTACACCTTC. It yields the protein CASSLRRANYGYTF.

In this sample, this clonotype turned up many times. V is TRBV7-6 and J is TRBJ1-1; perhaps TRBD1 as D (5 bases). Germline V gene sequence: CDR1 SGHVS, CDR2 FNYEAQ. With 0 bases removed from V and 4 bases from J, the gap between germline ends came to 15 bases. The CDR3 consists of 16 residues. CDR3 bases: TGTGCCAGCAGCTTAGCCAGCCCCGGGGGAGGCACTGAAGCTTTCTTT. Amino acids: CASSLASPGGGTEAFF.

As concerns this clonotype: Since a much larger clone is just one base distant, this may be a read error. V usage is TRBV20-1 and J usage is TRBJ2-7; 12 nucleotides match TRBD2. The CDR3 has 14 amino acids. Germline V CDR1 and CDR2: DFQATT, SNEGSKA (reference sequence). The CDR3, as DNA: TGCAGTGCCCAAACTAGCGGGGGGCCCCGCGAGCAGTCCTTC. It encodes CSAQTSGGPREQSF.

This clonotype occurred many times. The chain combines TRBV7-9 with TRBJ2-2; TRBD1 might be the D (6 bases). The CDR3 extends over 13 amino acids. Looked up from germline, CDR1 is SEHNR and CDR2 is FQNEAQ (reference sequence). The ends were cut back, 6 bases at V and 6 bases at J, with 11 bases in the middle. The CDR3 sequence is CASRQQGPGELFF. The CDR3 DNA reads TGTGCCAGCAGGCAACAGGGCCCCGGGGAGCTGTTTTTT.

In its sample, this clonotype was seen many times. The chain is built from TRBV5-1 and TRBJ1-1; D not resolved. There are 14 residues in the CDR3. Germline V gene sequence: CDR1 SGHRS, CDR2 YFSETQ. V lost 2 bases and J lost 4, with 12 bases in between. The CDR3 region is CASSLGQSGTEAFF. The CDR3 nucleotides are TGCGCCAGCAGCTTAGGGCAATCGGGCACTGAAGCTTTCTTT.

Many counts were recorded for this clonotype. V usage is TRBV4-2 and J usage is TRBJ1-2, with D tentatively TRBD1 (5 bases). V was pared by 5 bases and J by 2 bases, with 15 bases between. Germline V CDR1 and CDR2: LGHNA, YNFKEQ. This CDR3 comprises 15 residues. Here the CDR3 reads CASSKRSDSNYGYTF. DNA for the CDR3: TGTGCCAGCAGCAAAAGATCCGACAGCAACTATGGCTACACCTTC.

This clonotype was counted at least ten times. The rearrangement links TRBV27 to TRBJ2-1, with 11 positions matching TRBD2. This CDR3 is 16 amino acids long. Trimming cost V 5 bases and J 3 bases; bases outside gene matches: 6. CDR1 and CDR2 (germline): MNHEY, SMNVEV (reference sequence). The CDR3 nucleotides are TGTGCCAGCAGTCCTAGCGGGAGGAATAACTACAATGAGCAGTTCTTC. Translating it yields CASSPSGRNNYNEQFF.

This clonotype has ten or more counts. The chain carries TRBV4-1 and TRBJ2-3; 9 positions agree with TRBD2. V gave up 1 base and J gave up 5 bases; unmatched junction bases: 16. Germline CDR1 is MGHRA and CDR2 is YSYEKL. This CDR3 has 19 residues. In DNA, the CDR3 is TGCGCCAGCAGCCAAGGACAGGTCATTAGCGGGAGTAGGGGAGATACGCAGTATTTT. This sequence encodes CASSQGQVISGSRGDTQYF.

This clonotype was counted at least ten times. The chain uses TRBV7-9 and TRBJ1-6, with TRBD1 matching 8 bases. This CDR3 is built from 14 residues. The ends lost 6 bases at V and 11 bases at J; junction bases unmatched: 9. Germline V gene sequence: CDR1 SEHNR, CDR2 FQNEAQ (reference sequence). The CDR3 DNA is TGTGCCAGCAGTCGAGGACAGGGTGGAACACCCCTCCACTTT. This translates into CASSRGQGGTPLHF.

This clonotype was counted at least ten times. V usage is TRBV20-1 and J usage is TRBJ2-7, with 8 bases lining up with TRBD2. Per germline, CDR1 DFQATT and CDR2 SNEGSKA (reference sequence). The J segment lost 3 bases and the V segment lost 6 bases, leaving 10 bases of the junction unmatched. CDR3 length equals 14 residues. CDR3 in DNA: TGCAGTGCCCGTCCGGGGGGGGGAGTCTACGAGCAGTACGTC. It translates to CSARPGGGVYEQYV.

This clonotype was seen at least ten times. The chain combines TRBV14 with TRBJ1-1, with a tentative D call TRBD1 (5 bases). CDR1 and CDR2 from the germline V gene are SGHDN and FVKESK. The length of the CDR3 is 14 residues. The V and J ends lost 1 base and 12 bases respectively, with 18 bases between them. CDR3 in DNA: TGTGCCAGCAGCCAAGGGGGCCAGGGTGGCAGAACTTTCTTT. This sequence encodes CASSQGGQGGRTFF.

This clonotype occurred many times. The chain has TRBV7-2 and TRBJ1-2; D not certain. CDR3 length: 14 residues. Between the trimmed V and J ends, which lost 1 base and 4 bases, there was a span of 10 bases. Germline V gene sequence: CDR1 SGHTA, CDR2 FQGNSA. CDR3 nucleotide sequence: TGTGCCAGCAGCTTAGTTTGGCAGATCTATGGCTACACCTTC. It specifies CASSLVWQIYGYTF.

This clonotype was observed at least ten times. This chain joins TRBV5-1 and TRBJ2-1, with no clear D. Trimming removed 4 bases at V and 0 bases at J, with 11 bases between. This CDR3 has 15 amino acids. Germline values: CDR1 SGHRS, CDR2 YFSETQ. CDR3 sequence reads: CASSPIGPSYNEQFF. In DNA, the CDR3 is TGCGCCAGCAGCCCCATAGGTCCCTCCTACAATGAGCAGTTCTTC. Drawing the rest from reference TRBV5-1 and TRBJ2-1, the complete variable domain is KAGVTQTPRYLIKTRGQQVTLSCSPISGHRSVSWYQQTPGQGLQFLFEYFSETQRNKGNFPGRFSGRQFSNSRSEMNVSTLELGDSALYLCASSPIGPSYNEQFFGPGTRLTVL.

This clonotype was seen many times. The chain carries TRBV7-8 and TRBJ1-4; no reliable D call. V shed 5 bases and J shed 5 bases, with 9 bases lying between them. The V gene's germline CDR1 is SGHVS and CDR2 FQNEAQ. This CDR3 contains 13 residues. This chain's CDR3 is CASSRTGNEKLFF. CDR3 bases: TGTGCCAGCAGCCGGACTGGAAATGAAAAACTGTTTTTT.

Ten or more counts support this clonotype. The chain couples TRBV4-1 to TRBJ2-1; 10 nucleotides match TRBD2. This CDR3 has 17 amino acids. V shed 1 base, J shed 9 bases, and the junction held 12 bases outside the gene matches. CDR1 and CDR2 from the germline V gene are MGHRA and YSYEKL. The CDR3 is CASSQGLTSGARGEQFF. The CDR3, as DNA: TGCGCCAGCAGCCAAGGCCTTACTAGCGGGGCAAGGGGTGAGCAGTTCTTC.

In its sample, this clonotype was seen many times. The genes are TRBV29-1 and TRBJ2-1, with a tentative D call TRBD1 (5 bases). The CDR3 runs to 11 residues. Germline V lookup: CDR1 SQVTM, CDR2 ANQGSEA. Trimming shortened V by 4 bases and J by 7 bases, and 8 bases separated the two germline ends. CDR3 region: CSVAQANEQFF. The CDR3 DNA follows: TGCAGCGTTGCACAGGCTAATGAGCAGTTCTTC.

This clonotype was picked up many times. The chain joins TRBV7-2 to TRBJ2-2; 7 bases line up with TRBD2. Per germline, CDR1 SGHTA and CDR2 FQGNSA. The CDR3 covers 19 residues. Trimming removed 5 bases from V and 5 bases from J; junction bases left unmatched: 20. CDR3 bases: TGTGCCAGCAGCCTCCTGGGTTCCGGGGGGATGTATCGGACCGGGGAGCTGTTTTTT. Translating it yields CASSLLGSGGMYRTGELFF.

This clonotype was counted at least ten times. V gene TRBV12-3 or TRBV12-4 combines with J gene TRBJ1-6; D not resolved. V was shortened by 3 bases and J by 4 bases, with 13 bases between the two germline ends. The CDR3 runs 16 residues. The CDR3: CASSFAPPNYNSPLHF. The CDR3 nucleotides are TGTGCCAGCAGTTTTGCCCCGCCAAATTATAATTCACCCCTCCACTTT.

This clonotype was counted ten times or more. The CDR3 here is CATSDFKGDDTQYF. The CDR3 region has the DNA TGTGCCACCAGTGATTTTAAGGGGGACGATACGCAGTATTTT. The V and J genes are TRBV24-1 and TRBJ2-3; possibly TRBD1 for D (6 bases). The CDR3 has 14 amino acids. Germline CDR1 KGHDR, CDR2 SFDVKD. V was cut by 1 base and J by 6 bases, with 10 bases left in between.

A few counts support this clonotype. The chain has TRBV7-3 and TRBJ2-1; 10 bases agree with TRBD1. Germline V lookup: CDR1 SGHTA, CDR2 FQGTGA. V was clipped by 9 bases and J by 9 bases; unmatched bases: 5. The CDR3 sequence is 12 residues long. The CDR3 nucleotides are TGTGCCAGGACAGGGGGCTCGGGTGAGCAGTTCTTC. Translated, it gives CARTGGSGEQFF.

This chain links TRBV25-1 with TRBJ2-1; the D is unclear. Germline CDR1 MGHDK, CDR2 SYGVNS. The CDR3 spans 12 residues. Trimming removed 8 bases from V and 7 bases from J, with 12 bases in between. CDR3 region: CASWDLENEQFF. In DNA form, the CDR3 reads TGTGCCAGCTGGGATCTCGAAAATGAGCAGTTCTTC.

This chain uses TRBV7-9 with TRBJ2-2; 7 bases fit TRBD1. V was pared by 1 base and J by 3 bases, with 2 bases of the junction left unmatched. This CDR3 spans 15 amino acids. Germline assignment: CDR1 SEHNR and CDR2 FQNEAQ (reference sequence). The CDR3 DNA reads TGTGCCAGCAGCTTAGTTACAGGGGACACCGGGGAGCTGTTTTTT. It encodes CASSLVTGDTGELFF.